Listed below are T cell receptor beta chains from one sample, sequenced in a study of T cells in Graves' hyperthyroidism and ophthalmopathy. TCRdb reprocessed the multiplex PCR reads with MiXCR, giving one entry per CDR3 protein. This sample has over 700,000 distinct CDR3 sequences; about 17% occur once, and the top ten carry approximately 15%. Sequenced sample: blood. These TCRs come from a woman aged 45-59 years with Graves' hyperthyroidism that later progressed to Graves' ophthalmopathy. CDR3s include the opening cysteine and the closing phenylalanine or tryptophan. Each record gives: CDR3 protein, CDR3 DNA, V gene, D gene, clone size, J gene. D genes are given only for firm matches. Clone size, where shown, is once, few, many, or a class for clones that have expanded.

CDR3: CASSPFLAGGSSYEQYF; DNA: TGTGCCAGCTCACCTTTCCTAGCGGGAGGGAGCTCCTACGAGCAGTACTTC; V: TRBV18; D: TRBD2; size: .; J: TRBJ2-7
CDR3: CASSQGRDNSNQPQHF; DNA: TGCGCCAGCAGCCAAGGCAGGGATAATAGCAATCAGCCCCAGCATTTT; V: TRBV4-1; D: .; size: .; J: TRBJ1-5
CDR3: CSVVTVEAFF; DNA: TGCAGCGTCGTAACAGTTGAAGCTTTCTTT; V: TRBV29-1; D: .; size: .; J: TRBJ1-1
CDR3: CASSQATGEIEQYF; DNA: TGTGCCAGCAGCCAAGCCACAGGGGAGATCGAGCAGTACTTC; V: TRBV3-1; D: TRBD1; size: few; J: TRBJ2-7
CDR3: CASSQGPQGAKNIQYF; DNA: TGCGCCAGCAGCCAAGGCCCGCAGGGTGCCAAAAACATTCAGTACTTC; V: TRBV4-1; D: .; size: few; J: TRBJ2-4
CDR3: CASSTPGLSTVYEQYF; DNA: TGTGCCAGCAGTACCCCAGGACTGTCCACGGTCTACGAGCAGTACTTC; V: TRBV28; D: .; size: once; J: TRBJ2-7
CDR3: CSAREWGSSYNEQFF; DNA: TGCAGTGCTAGAGAATGGGGAAGCTCCTACAATGAGCAGTTCTTC; V: TRBV20-1; D: .; size: .; J: TRBJ2-1
CDR3: CASSMGFPGDTEAFF; DNA: TGTGCCAGTAGTATGGGCTTTCCGGGGGACACTGAAGCTTTCTTT; V: TRBV19; D: .; size: .; J: TRBJ1-1
CDR3: CASSSRTDNYGYTF; DNA: TGTGCCAGCAGTTCTCGGACAGACAACTATGGCTACACCTTC; V: TRBV5-5; D: .; size: .; J: TRBJ1-2
CDR3: CASSLSVQGTYGYTF; DNA: TGTGCCAGCAGTTTATCGGTACAGGGGACCTATGGCTACACCTTC; V: TRBV27; D: TRBD1; size: many; J: TRBJ1-2
CDR3: CASSYNRGSTDTQYF; DNA: TGTGCCAGCAGTTACAACCGCGGGAGCACAGATACGCAGTATTTT; V: TRBV6-6; D: .; size: .; J: TRBJ2-3
CDR3: CASEGGTSTDTQYF; DNA: TGTGCCAGCGAAGGGGGAACTAGCACAGATACGCAGTATTTT; V: TRBV6-2/TRBV6-3; D: .; size: .; J: TRBJ2-3
CDR3: CASSYGGPYNEQFF; DNA: TGTGCCAGCAGTTACGGGGGACCCTACAATGAGCAGTTCTTC; V: TRBV12-3/TRBV12-4; D: .; size: .; J: TRBJ2-1
CDR3: CASFRQGSSYEQYF; DNA: TGTGCCAGCTTCAGACAGGGGAGCTCCTACGAGCAGTACTTC; V: TRBV18; D: TRBD1; size: few; J: TRBJ2-7
CDR3: CSASTQSTDTQYF; DNA: TGCAGTGCTAGCACACAAAGCACAGATACGCAGTATTTT; V: TRBV20-1; D: .; size: .; J: TRBJ2-3
CDR3: CASSLPARGGLNEQFF; DNA: TGTGCCAGCAGCTTGCCGGCGCGGGGGGGCCTCAATGAGCAGTTCTTC; V: TRBV5-6; D: TRBD2; size: many; J: TRBJ2-1
CDR3: CASSHSAGQPSNYGYTF; DNA: TGTGCCAGCAGCCATTCCGCGGGACAGCCTTCTAACTATGGCTACACCTTC; V: TRBV3-1; D: TRBD1; size: many; J: TRBJ1-2
CDR3: CASRPVAGVSSYEQYF; DNA: TGTGCCAGCAGACCAGTTGCGGGGGTCAGCTCCTACGAGCAGTACTTC; V: TRBV6-1; D: TRBD2; size: many; J: TRBJ2-7
CDR3: CASSLVGGGLTDTQYF; DNA: TGTGCCAGCAGTTTAGTGGGCGGGGGATTGACAGATACGCAGTATTTT; V: TRBV12-3/TRBV12-4; D: TRBD2; size: few; J: TRBJ2-3
CDR3: CAWSRNPGHEQFF; DNA: TGTGCCTGGAGTCGGAACCCGGGACATGAGCAGTTCTTC; V: TRBV30; D: .; size: .; J: TRBJ2-1
CDR3: CSATGTGRGGSNQPQHF; DNA: TGCAGTGCCACCGGGACCGGGAGAGGGGGAAGCAATCAGCCCCAGCATTTT; V: TRBV20-1; D: .; size: .; J: TRBJ1-5
CDR3: CASSPTRGVAKNIQYF; DNA: TGTGCCAGCAGCCCCACCCGGGGTGTCGCCAAAAACATTCAGTACTTC; V: TRBV7-2; D: .; size: .; J: TRBJ2-4
CDR3: CASSERGNAAPLHF; DNA: TGTGCCAGCAGTGAACGGGGCAATGCGGCACCCCTCCACTTT; V: TRBV2; D: .; size: many; J: TRBJ1-6
CDR3: CASSLLSHRGPEAQYF; DNA: TGTGCCAGCAGTTTATTGTCCCACAGGGGGCCCGAGGCCCAGTACTTC; V: TRBV27; D: TRBD1; size: .; J: TRBJ2-5
CDR3: CASSLPTQDTDTQYF; DNA: TGCGCCAGCAGCCTACCTACCCAGGACACAGATACGCAGTATTTT; V: TRBV5-1; D: .; size: .; J: TRBJ2-3
CDR3: CASSLDRGFAGELFF; DNA: TGTGCCAGCAGTCTCGACAGGGGATTTGCCGGGGAGCTGTTTTTT; V: TRBV12-3/TRBV12-4; D: TRBD1; size: .; J: TRBJ2-2
CDR3: CASSPLLSTGELFF; DNA: TGTGCCAGCAGCCCCCTTCTATCCACCGGGGAGCTGTTTTTT; V: TRBV13; D: .; size: .; J: TRBJ2-2
CDR3: CASNTRDLNEQFF; DNA: TGCGCCAGCAACACACGGGATTTGAATGAGCAGTTCTTC; V: TRBV10-1; D: .; size: .; J: TRBJ2-1
CDR3: CSARDLSFSGNTIYF; DNA: TGCAGTGCTAGAGATTTAAGTTTCTCTGGAAACACCATATATTTT; V: TRBV20-1; D: .; size: .; J: TRBJ1-3
CDR3: CASSKGDSNQPQHF; DNA: TGTGCCAGTAGTAAGGGAGATAGCAATCAGCCCCAGCATTTT; V: TRBV19; D: .; size: few; J: TRBJ1-5
CDR3: CASSLDDFGDTQYF; DNA: TGTGCCAGCAGCTTAGATGATTTCGGAGATACGCAGTATTTT; V: TRBV7-2; D: .; size: many; J: TRBJ2-3
CDR3: CAWSVRFEGYYGYTF; DNA: TGTGCCTGGAGTGTACGGTTCGAGGGATACTATGGCTACACCTTC; V: TRBV30; D: .; size: many; J: TRBJ1-2
CDR3: CASSFGAGQETQYF; DNA: TGCGCCAGCAGCTTCGGAGCGGGGCAAGAGACCCAGTACTTC; V: TRBV5-1; D: TRBD2; size: many; J: TRBJ2-5
CDR3: CSAPRGSSNQPQHF; DNA: TGCAGTGCCCCCAGGGGTAGTAGCAATCAGCCCCAGCATTTT; V: TRBV20-1; D: .; size: .; J: TRBJ1-5
CDR3: CATSREAGLRINYGYTF; DNA: TGTGCCACCAGCAGAGAGGCAGGACTCCGAATTAACTATGGCTACACCTTC; V: TRBV15; D: .; size: few; J: TRBJ1-2
CDR3: CSARPTGGQSIINYGYTF; DNA: TGCAGTGCTAGGCCCACCGGGGGACAGAGTATAATCAACTATGGCTACACCTTC; V: TRBV20-1; D: TRBD1; size: many; J: TRBJ1-2
CDR3: CASSFWGTGDYEQYF; DNA: TGTGCCAGCAGTTTCTGGGGGACAGGGGACTACGAGCAGTACTTC; V: TRBV7-9; D: TRBD1; size: .; J: TRBJ2-7
CDR3: CASSLAVGRTEAFF; DNA: TGTGCCAGCAGCTTGGCGGTAGGGAGGACTGAAGCTTTCTTT; V: TRBV5-5; D: .; size: many; J: TRBJ1-1
CDR3: CASAGGAYNEQFF; DNA: TGTGCCAGCGCGGGGGGGGCCTACAATGAGCAGTTCTTC; V: TRBV11-2; D: TRBD2; size: .; J: TRBJ2-1
CDR3: CASSQGTGAAEAFF; DNA: TGTGCCAGCAGCCAAGGGACGGGGGCAGCTGAAGCTTTCTTT; V: TRBV7-9; D: .; size: .; J: TRBJ1-1
CDR3: CASTGTENTEAFF; DNA: TGTGCCAGCACCGGGACGGAAAACACTGAAGCTTTCTTT; V: TRBV27; D: .; size: .; J: TRBJ1-1
CDR3: CSAPPTASYEQYF; DNA: TGCAGTGCTCCTCCGACAGCTTCCTACGAGCAGTACTTC; V: TRBV20-1; D: .; size: .; J: TRBJ2-7
CDR3: CASSLHPWENEQFF; DNA: TGTGCCAGCTCCTTGCATCCCTGGGAAAATGAGCAGTTCTTC; V: TRBV2; D: .; size: .; J: TRBJ2-1
CDR3: CASSLATTGTDTQYF; DNA: TGCGCCAGCAGCTTGGCCACAACGGGGACAGATACGCAGTATTTT; V: TRBV5-1; D: .; size: many; J: TRBJ2-3
CDR3: CASSQDPTGAYLDTIYF; DNA: TGTGCCAGCAGCCAAGATCCGACAGGGGCGTATTTGGACACCATATATTTT; V: TRBV3-1; D: TRBD1; size: many; J: TRBJ1-3
CDR3: CASSPRQVYGYTF; DNA: TGTGCCAGCAGTCCAAGACAGGTCTATGGCTACACCTTC; V: TRBV3-1; D: .; size: many; J: TRBJ1-2
CDR3: CSDWGGNTEAFF; DNA: TGCAGCGATTGGGGCGGTAACACTGAAGCTTTCTTT; V: TRBV29-1; D: .; size: few; J: TRBJ1-1
CDR3: CASSDRRTGGSETQYF; DNA: TGTGCCAGCAGTGACCGGCGGACAGGGGGCAGCGAGACCCAGTACTTC; V: TRBV6-1; D: TRBD1; size: many; J: TRBJ2-5
CDR3: CASSNTLMNTEAFF; DNA: TGTGCCAGCAGCAATACTTTGATGAACACTGAAGCTTTCTTT; V: TRBV3-1; D: .; size: few; J: TRBJ1-1
CDR3: CASADGDYGYTF; DNA: TGTGCCAGTGCCGACGGAGACTATGGCTACACCTTC; V: TRBV19; D: .; size: few; J: TRBJ1-2
CDR3: CVSSLAGEYNGQFF; DNA: TGCGTCAGCAGTTTAGCGGGGGAGTACAATGGGCAGTTCTTC; V: TRBV5-1; D: TRBD2; size: .; J: TRBJ2-1
CDR3: CASSHSGTGMNLETQYF; DNA: TGTGCCAGCAGTCATTCCGGGACAGGGATGAATTTGGAGACCCAGTACTTC; V: TRBV3-1; D: TRBD1; size: few; J: TRBJ2-5
CDR3: CASSPSLGAMNTEAFF; DNA: TGTGCCAGCAGCCCAAGTCTCGGGGCCATGAACACTGAAGCTTTCTTT; V: TRBV9; D: .; size: .; J: TRBJ1-1